The rows below give T cell receptor beta chains drawn from one sample of a study of blood T cell repertoires in COVID-19. Data came from immunoSEQ multiplex PCR; TCRdb stores just in-frame clones and leaves some out. The sample contains around 220,000 clones, about 85% of which appear only once. The sequenced sample was peripheral blood. The receptor set was obtained from a woman between 45 and 65 years old with COVID-19, enrolled during active disease. Each CDR3 is given with its conserved first and last residue. The D gene is left open where the match is weak. Clone size appears in some rows only: once, few, many, or a class for an expanded clone.

D gene	V gene	clone size	J gene	CDR3 protein	CDR3 DNA
TRBD1	TRBV7-9	.	TRBJ2-7	CASSLPGQGSYEQYF	TGTGCCAGCAGCTTGCCGGGACAGGGCTCCTACGAGCAGTACTTC
TRBD2	TRBV7-8	.	TRBJ2-3	CASSLARASTSGGVGDTQYF	TGTGCCAGCAGCTTAGCCAGAGCCAGTACTAGCGGGGGAGTCGGAGATACGCAGTATTTT
.	TRBV9	.	TRBJ2-2	CASSGGNGELFF	TGTGCCAGCAGCGGCGGGAACGGGGAGCTGTTTTTT
.	TRBV6-1	once	TRBJ2-7	CASSEAGGRGYEQYF	TGTGCCAGCAGTGAAGCTGGAGGCCGGGGCTACGAGCAGTACTTC
.	TRBV11-2	.	TRBJ2-1	CASGKPGVRNEQFF	TGTGCCAGCGGCAAGCCCGGGGTCAGAAATGAGCAGTTCTTC
TRBD1	TRBV4-3	.	TRBJ2-3	CASSHHHRGLTDTQYF	TGCGCCAGCAGCCACCACCACAGGGGGTTGACAGATACGCAGTATTTT
TRBD1	TRBV6-2/TRBV6-3	.	TRBJ2-1	CASSYPDRGRNEQFF	TGTGCCAGCAGTTACCCCGACAGGGGTCGGAATGAGCAGTTCTTC
.	TRBV21-1	.	TRBJ2-3	CASSKVRQGPVTDTQYF	TGTGCCAGCAGCAAAGTGAGACAGGGGCCCGTCACAGATACGCAGTATTTT
.	TRBV25-1	once	TRBJ2-6	CASPLGGARSGANVLTF	TGTGCCAGCCCTCTGGGCGGGGCCAGATCTGGGGCCAACGTCCTGACTTTC
.	TRBV7-9	.	TRBJ1-5	CASSLGTLKHQPQHF	TGTGCCAGCAGCTTAGGGACACTGAAACATCAGCCCCAGCATTTT
.	TRBV5-1	.	TRBJ2-5	CASSSSAGFQETQYF	TGCGCCAGCAGCTCATCGGCGGGCTTCCAAGAGACCCAGTACTTC
TRBD1	TRBV10-3	.	TRBJ2-1	CAISAPGQGNNEQFF	TGTGCCATCAGTGCTCCGGGACAGGGGAATAATGAGCAGTTCTTC
.	TRBV12-3/TRBV12-4	.	TRBJ1-5	CASRRDANQPQHF	TGTGCCAGCAGGCGGGACGCCAATCAGCCCCAGCATTTT
TRBD2	TRBV11-2	.	TRBJ2-2	CASSPGTTNTGELFF	TGTGCCAGCAGCCCCGGGACTACTAACACCGGGGAGCTGTTTTTT
TRBD2	TRBV7-9	few	TRBJ2-3	CASSLTKRGGTDTQYF	TGTGCCAGCAGCCTTACCAAGCGGGGGGGCACAGATACGCAGTATTTT
.	TRBV5-1	.	TRBJ2-6	CASSLTGPGANVLTF	TGCGCCAGCAGCTTGACAGGGCCCGGGGCCAACGTCCTGACTTTC
.	TRBV15	.	TRBJ1-6	CATSREITKNSPLHF	TGTGCCACCAGCAGAGAAATAACTAAAAATTCACCCCTCCACTTT
TRBD1	TRBV10-3	.	TRBJ1-1	CAISESSGQGNVF	TGTGCCATCAGTGAGTCGTCGGGACAGGGAAACGTCTTT
.	TRBV19	.	TRBJ2-6	CASSLSGANVLTF	TGTGCCAGTAGTCTCTCTGGGGCCAACGTCCTGACTTTC
.	TRBV28	.	TRBJ1-5	CASNKNRGLISNQPQHF	TGTGCCAGCAACAAGAATAGAGGACTGATAAGCAATCAGCCCCAGCATTTT
TRBD1	TRBV19	.	TRBJ1-2	CASSPDRGRSYGYTF	TGTGCCAGTAGTCCGGACAGGGGGCGCAGCTATGGCTACACCTTC
TRBD1	TRBV19	.	TRBJ1-2	CASSMGTGVYGYTF	TGTGCCAGTAGTATGGGGACAGGGGTTTATGGCTACACCTTC
TRBD2	TRBV30	.	TRBJ2-1	CAWSVGTSGGPSYNEQFF	TGTGCCTGGAGTGTCGGGACTAGCGGGGGCCCTTCCTACAATGAGCAGTTCTTC
TRBD1	TRBV19	.	TRBJ1-4	CASSRQTGRNEKLFF	TGTGCCAGTAGTCGACAGACAGGGCGAAATGAAAAACTGTTTTTT
TRBD1	TRBV19	.	TRBJ2-2	CASSRTGGRVNTGELFF	TGTGCCAGTAGTCGGACAGGGGGCAGGGTAAACACCGGGGAGCTGTTTTTT
TRBD1	TRBV25-1	once	TRBJ1-2	CASSKGQGRYGYTF	TGTGCCAGCAGTAAGGGACAGGGAAGGTATGGCTACACCTTC
.	TRBV30	.	TRBJ2-6	CAQAGGANVLTF	TGTGCCCAAGCTGGTGGGGCCAACGTCCTGACTTTC
TRBD1	TRBV4-3	few	TRBJ1-2	CASSQDAQGAEGGYTF	TGCGCCAGCAGCCAAGACGCACAGGGGGCGGAGGGTGGCTACACCTTC
TRBD2	TRBV4-1	.	TRBJ2-5	CASSQDLYGGRETQYF	TGCGCCAGCAGCCAAGATCTTTACGGGGGGAGGGAGACCCAGTACTTC
.	TRBV13	.	TRBJ2-1	CASSLYSSYNEQFF	TGTGCCAGCAGCTTGTATAGTTCCTACAATGAGCAGTTCTTC